This TCR beta chain was identified in a study of T cell repertoires in cytomegalovirus infection (dated by TCRdb to the late 2010s). Study-level background: The HLA type of each donor mattered for the analysis, because public TCR beta signatures pointed to carriage of CMV infection along with the matching HLA type. Study-wide conclusions, independent of this receptor: Carriers of CMV infection plus the relevant HLA type were discriminated by the cumulative frequency of public TCR beta family members in the study cohort and in an independent roughly 380-donor cohort. In the ex vivo response, HLA-C-restricted CMV-specific TCR beta clonotypes were dominant, and in two of eight donors the single most frequent clonotype came from this HLA-C-restricted group.

This clonotype came up many times. There is no known antigen for this receptor. There are no base qualities to consult, and no much larger clone falls within one base. Spanning cysteine to phenylalanine, the CDR3 consists of 15 amino acids. Just CDR3 DNA is preserved here, 45 bases in frame from base 1. The germline V gene encodes CDR1 SGHTA and CDR2 FQGNSA. Trimming accounts for 1 base at V and 8 bases at J, while the number of junction bases matched to no gene is 7. Sequencer: Illumina HiSeq 1500. Using fastp at Q25 and MiXCR, TCRdb reprocessed the public reads and kept productive beta chains. Each CDR3 protein gets just one entry, which takes the most common genes and DNA from the rows behind it. The sample contains fewer than 250,000 distinct CDR3 sequences, roughly an eighth of them found a single time. Of the sample, approximately 1.8% falls within the top ten clones.

Material: PBMCs. This TCR was sampled from a human donor in good health (CMV status not recorded). Some clones in this sample may be carry-over from other donors' samples. In this chain, TRBV7-2 is recombined with TRBJ2-1, with TRBD2 identical over 8 junction bases. At the DNA level, the sequence is TGTGCCAGCAGCTTAGACGGGAGGGTCACGGATGAGCAGTTCTTC. Translation gives CASSLDGRVTDEQFF.